What follows is one T cell receptor beta chain and its context. Original analysis: Estimates of nucleated cell counts were drawn from the amplification of reference gene primers. Profiled with immunoSEQ multiplex PCR; TCRdb holds only in-frame clones, not every one. That table supplies the V and J calls and clone size; D and trimming were determined from the DNA. The sample lists just over 150,000 clones, 84% seen once, with roughly 8.9% in the top ten. This record comes from a study of blood T cell repertoires in COVID-19. Study-wide context: COVID-19 samples, acute and convalescent, were from the United States, Italy and Spain. PBMCs, B-cell-depleted T cells, or T cells were the source of the cDNA or gDNA that made up the material.

Sequenced sample: peripheral blood. This sequence was found in a woman in her 50s with acute or convalescent COVID-19.

Here the CDR3 reads CASSIQVSSYEQYF. DNA for the CDR3: TGTGCCAGTAGTATTCAAGTTAGCTCCTACGAGCAGTACTTC. The rearrangement links TRBV19 to TRBJ2-7, with D unclear. Between the trimmed V and J ends, which lost 3 bases and 0 bases, there was a span of 9 bases. The CDR3 has 14 amino acids. Germline CDR1 and CDR2: LNHDA and SQIVND (reference sequence).